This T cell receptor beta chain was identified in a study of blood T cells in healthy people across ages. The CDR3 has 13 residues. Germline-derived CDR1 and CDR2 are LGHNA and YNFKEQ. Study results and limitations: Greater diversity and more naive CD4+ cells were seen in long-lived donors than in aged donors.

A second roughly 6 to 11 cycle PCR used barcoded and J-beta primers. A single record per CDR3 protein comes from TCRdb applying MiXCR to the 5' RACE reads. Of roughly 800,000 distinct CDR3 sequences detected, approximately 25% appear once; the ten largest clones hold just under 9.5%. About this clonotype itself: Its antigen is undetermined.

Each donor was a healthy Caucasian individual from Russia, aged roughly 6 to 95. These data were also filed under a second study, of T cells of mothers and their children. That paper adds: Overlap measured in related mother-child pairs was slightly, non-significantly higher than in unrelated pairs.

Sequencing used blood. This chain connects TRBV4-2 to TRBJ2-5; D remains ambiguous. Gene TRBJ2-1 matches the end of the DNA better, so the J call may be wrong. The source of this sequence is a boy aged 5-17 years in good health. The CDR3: CASSPLKGNEQFF. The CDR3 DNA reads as TGTGCCAGCAGCCCCCTTAAGGGAAATGAGCAGTTCTTC.